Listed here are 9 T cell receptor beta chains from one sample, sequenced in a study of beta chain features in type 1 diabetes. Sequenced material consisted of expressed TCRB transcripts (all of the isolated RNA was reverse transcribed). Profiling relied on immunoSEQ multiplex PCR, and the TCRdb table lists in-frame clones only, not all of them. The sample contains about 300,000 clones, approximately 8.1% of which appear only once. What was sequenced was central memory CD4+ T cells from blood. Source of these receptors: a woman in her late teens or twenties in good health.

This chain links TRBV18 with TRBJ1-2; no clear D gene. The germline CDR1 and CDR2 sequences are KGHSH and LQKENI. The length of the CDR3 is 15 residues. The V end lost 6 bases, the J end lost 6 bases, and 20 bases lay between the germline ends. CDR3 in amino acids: CASSGLLVAENGYTF. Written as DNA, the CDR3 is TGTGCCAGCTCTGGCCTCCTAGTGGCGGAAAATGGCTACACCTTC.

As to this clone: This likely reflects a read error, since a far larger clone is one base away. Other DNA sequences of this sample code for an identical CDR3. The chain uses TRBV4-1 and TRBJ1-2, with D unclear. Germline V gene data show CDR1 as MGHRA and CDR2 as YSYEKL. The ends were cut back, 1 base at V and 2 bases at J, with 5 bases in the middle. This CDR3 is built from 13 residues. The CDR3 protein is CASSQVDNYGYTF. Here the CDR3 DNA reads TGCGCCAGCAGCCAAGTGGACAACTATGGCTACACCTTC.

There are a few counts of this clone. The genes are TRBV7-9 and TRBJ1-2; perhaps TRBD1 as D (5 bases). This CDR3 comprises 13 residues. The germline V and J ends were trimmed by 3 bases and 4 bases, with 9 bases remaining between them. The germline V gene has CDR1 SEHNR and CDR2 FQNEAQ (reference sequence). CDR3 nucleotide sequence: TGTGCCAGCAGCTTGTACCAGGGCTATGGCTACACCTTC. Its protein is CASSLYQGYGYTF.

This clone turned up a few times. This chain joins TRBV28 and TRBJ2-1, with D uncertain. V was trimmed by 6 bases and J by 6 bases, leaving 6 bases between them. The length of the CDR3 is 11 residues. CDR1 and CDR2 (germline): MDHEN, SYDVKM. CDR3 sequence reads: CASRSINEQFF. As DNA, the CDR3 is TGTGCCAGCAGGTCCATCAATGAGCAGTTCTTC.

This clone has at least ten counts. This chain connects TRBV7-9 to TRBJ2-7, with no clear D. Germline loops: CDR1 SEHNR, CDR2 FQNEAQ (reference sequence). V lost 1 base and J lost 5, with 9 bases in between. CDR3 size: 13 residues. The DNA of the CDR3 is TGTGCCAGCAGCTTAGATATAACAAACGAGCAGTACTTC. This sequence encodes CASSLDITNEQYF.

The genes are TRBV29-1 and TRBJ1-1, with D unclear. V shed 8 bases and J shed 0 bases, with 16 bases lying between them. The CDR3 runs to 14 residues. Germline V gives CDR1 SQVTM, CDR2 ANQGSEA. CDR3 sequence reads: CSIRGDGMNTEAFF. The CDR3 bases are TGCAGCATCCGAGGCGACGGGATGAACACTGAAGCTTTCTTT.

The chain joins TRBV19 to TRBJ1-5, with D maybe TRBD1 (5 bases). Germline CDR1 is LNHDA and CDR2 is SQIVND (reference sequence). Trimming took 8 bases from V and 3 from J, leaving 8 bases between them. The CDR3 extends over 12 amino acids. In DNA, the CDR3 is TGTGCCAGTGGACACCTCAATCAGCCCCAGCATTTT. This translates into CASGHLNQPQHF.

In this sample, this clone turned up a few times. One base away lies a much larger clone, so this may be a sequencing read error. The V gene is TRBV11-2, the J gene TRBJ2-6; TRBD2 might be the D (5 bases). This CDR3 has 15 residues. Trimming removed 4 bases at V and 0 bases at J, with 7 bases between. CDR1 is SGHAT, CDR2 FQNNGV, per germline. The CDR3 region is CASSSEGSGANVLTF. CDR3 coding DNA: TGTGCCAGCAGCTCCGAGGGCTCTGGGGCCAACGTCCTGACTTTC.

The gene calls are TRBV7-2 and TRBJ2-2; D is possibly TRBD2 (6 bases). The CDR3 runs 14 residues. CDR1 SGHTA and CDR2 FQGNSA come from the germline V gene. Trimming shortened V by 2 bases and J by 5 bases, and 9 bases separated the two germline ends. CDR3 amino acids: CASSLNGGTGELFF. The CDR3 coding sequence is TGTGCCAGCAGCTTAAACGGGGGAACCGGGGAGCTGTTTTTT.